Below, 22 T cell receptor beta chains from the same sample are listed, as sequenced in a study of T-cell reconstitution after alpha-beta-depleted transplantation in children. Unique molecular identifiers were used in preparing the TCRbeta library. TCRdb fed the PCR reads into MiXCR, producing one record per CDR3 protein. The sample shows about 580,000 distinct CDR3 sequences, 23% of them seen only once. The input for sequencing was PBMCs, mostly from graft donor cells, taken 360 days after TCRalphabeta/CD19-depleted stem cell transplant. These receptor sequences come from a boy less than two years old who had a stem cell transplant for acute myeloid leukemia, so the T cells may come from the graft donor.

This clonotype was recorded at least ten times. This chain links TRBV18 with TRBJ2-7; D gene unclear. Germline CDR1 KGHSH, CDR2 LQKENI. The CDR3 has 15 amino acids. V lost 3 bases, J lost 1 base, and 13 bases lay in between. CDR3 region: CASSPTSRPSYEQYV. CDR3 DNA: TGTGCCAGCTCACCGACCTCCCGGCCATCCTACGAGCAGTACGTC.

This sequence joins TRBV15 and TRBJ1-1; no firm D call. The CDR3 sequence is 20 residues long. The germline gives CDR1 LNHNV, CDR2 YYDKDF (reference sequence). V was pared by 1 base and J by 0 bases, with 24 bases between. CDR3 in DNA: TGTGCCACCAGCAGAGGACTTAGTACGGGTAGTACGAAGATGAACACTGAAGCTTTCTTT. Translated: CATSRGLSTGSTKMNTEAFF.

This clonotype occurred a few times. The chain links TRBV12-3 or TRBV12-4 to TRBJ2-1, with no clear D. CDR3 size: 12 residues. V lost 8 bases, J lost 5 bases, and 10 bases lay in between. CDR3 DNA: TGTGCCAGCGGGCCGCCTAACAATGAGCAGTTCTTC. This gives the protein CASGPPNNEQFF.

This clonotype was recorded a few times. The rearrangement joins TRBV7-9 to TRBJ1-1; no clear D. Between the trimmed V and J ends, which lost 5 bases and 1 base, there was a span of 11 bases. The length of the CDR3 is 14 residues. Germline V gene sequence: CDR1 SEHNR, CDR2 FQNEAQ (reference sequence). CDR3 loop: CASSDGLTNTEAFF. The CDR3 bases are TGTGCCAGCAGCGATGGGCTTACGAACACTGAAGCTTTCTTT.

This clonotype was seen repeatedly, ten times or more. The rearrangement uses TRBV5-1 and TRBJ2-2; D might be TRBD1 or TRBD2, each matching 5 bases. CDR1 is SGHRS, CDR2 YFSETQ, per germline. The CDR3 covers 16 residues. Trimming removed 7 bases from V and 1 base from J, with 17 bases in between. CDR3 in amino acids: CASALSGTLNTGELFF. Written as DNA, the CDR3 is TGCGCCAGCGCTCTTTCCGGGACGCTGAACACCGGGGAGCTGTTTTTT. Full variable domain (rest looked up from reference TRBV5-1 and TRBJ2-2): KAGVTQTPRYLIKTRGQQVTLSCSPISGHRSVSWYQQTPGQGLQFLFEYFSETQRNKGNFPGRFSGRQFSNSRSEMNVSTLELGDSALYLCASALSGTLNTGELFFGEGSRLTVL.

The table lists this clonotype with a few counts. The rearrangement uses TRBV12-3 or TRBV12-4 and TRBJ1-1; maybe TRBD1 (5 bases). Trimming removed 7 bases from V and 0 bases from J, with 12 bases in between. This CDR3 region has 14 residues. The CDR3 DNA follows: TGTGCCAGCACCTTAGAGGGACTGAACACTGAAGCTTTCTTT. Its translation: CASTLEGLNTEAFF.

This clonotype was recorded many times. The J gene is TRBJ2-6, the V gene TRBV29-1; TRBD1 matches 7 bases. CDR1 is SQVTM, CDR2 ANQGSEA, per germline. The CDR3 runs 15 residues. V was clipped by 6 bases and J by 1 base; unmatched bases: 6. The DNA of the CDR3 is TGCAGCGTAGAGGTGACAGGGTCTGGGGCCAACGTCCTGACTTTC. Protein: CSVEVTGSGANVLTF.

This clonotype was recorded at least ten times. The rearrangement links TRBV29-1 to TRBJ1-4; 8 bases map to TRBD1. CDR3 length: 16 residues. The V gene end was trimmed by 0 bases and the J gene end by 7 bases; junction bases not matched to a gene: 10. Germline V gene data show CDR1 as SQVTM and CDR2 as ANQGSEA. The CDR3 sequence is CSVEDLVGTGFEKLFF. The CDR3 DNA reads TGCAGCGTTGAAGATCTTGTAGGGACAGGATTTGAAAAACTGTTTTTT.

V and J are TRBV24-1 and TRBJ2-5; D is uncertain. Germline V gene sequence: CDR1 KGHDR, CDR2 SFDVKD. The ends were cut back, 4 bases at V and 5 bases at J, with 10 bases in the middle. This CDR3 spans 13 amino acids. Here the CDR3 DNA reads TGTGCCACCAGTGACCCCTATTCGGAGACCCAGTACTTC. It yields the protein CATSDPYSETQYF.

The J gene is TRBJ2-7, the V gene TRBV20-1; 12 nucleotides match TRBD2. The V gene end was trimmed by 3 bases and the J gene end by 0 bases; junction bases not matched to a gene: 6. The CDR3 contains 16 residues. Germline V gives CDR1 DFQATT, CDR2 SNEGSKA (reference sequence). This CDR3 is CSASVMTSGGSYEQYV. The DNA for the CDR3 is TGCAGTGCTAGTGTTATGACTAGCGGGGGCTCCTACGAGCAGTACGTC.

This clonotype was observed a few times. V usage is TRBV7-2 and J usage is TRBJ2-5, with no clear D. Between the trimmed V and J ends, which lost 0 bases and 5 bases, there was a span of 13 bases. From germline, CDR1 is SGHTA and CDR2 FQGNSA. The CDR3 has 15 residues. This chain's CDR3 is CASSLAGSLRETQYF. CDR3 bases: TGTGCCAGCAGCTTAGCGGGATCCCTGCGGGAGACCCAGTACTTC.

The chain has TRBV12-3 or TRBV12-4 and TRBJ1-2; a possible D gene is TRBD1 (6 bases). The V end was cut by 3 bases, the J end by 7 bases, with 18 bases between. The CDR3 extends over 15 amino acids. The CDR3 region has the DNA TGTGCCAGCAGTTTGGCGGCCAGGGGATCCGCTGGCTACACCTTC. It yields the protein CASSLAARGSAGYTF.

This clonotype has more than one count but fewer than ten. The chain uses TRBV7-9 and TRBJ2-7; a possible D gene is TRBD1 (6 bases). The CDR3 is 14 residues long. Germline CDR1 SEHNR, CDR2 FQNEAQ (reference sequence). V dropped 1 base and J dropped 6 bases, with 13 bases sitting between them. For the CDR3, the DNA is TGTGCCAGCAGCTTAGATTTCGGACAGCTCGAGCAGTACTTC. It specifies CASSLDFGQLEQYF.

The CDR3 region has the DNA TGTGCCAGCACCGGGGGGAGTCGGTTGGAGACCCAGTACTTC. It codes for CASTGGSRLETQYF. The chain employs TRBV12-3 or TRBV12-4 and TRBJ2-5; TRBD2 matches 7 bases. CDR3 size: 14 residues. V dropped 7 bases and J dropped 5; count of bases not matched to a gene: 10.

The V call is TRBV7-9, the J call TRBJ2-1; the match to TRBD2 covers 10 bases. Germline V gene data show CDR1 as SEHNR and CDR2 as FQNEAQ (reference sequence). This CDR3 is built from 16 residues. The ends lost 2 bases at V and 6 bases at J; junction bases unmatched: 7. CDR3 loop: CASSLNSGGALNEQFF. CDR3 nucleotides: TGTGCCAGCAGCTTAAACAGCGGGGGGGCCCTCAATGAGCAGTTCTTC.

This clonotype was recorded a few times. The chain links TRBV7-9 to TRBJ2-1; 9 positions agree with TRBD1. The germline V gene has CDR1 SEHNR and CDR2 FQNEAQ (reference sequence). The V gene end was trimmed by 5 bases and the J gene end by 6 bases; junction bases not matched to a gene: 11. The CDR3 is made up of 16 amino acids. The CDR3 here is CASSPTDRGTFNEQFF. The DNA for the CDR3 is TGTGCCAGCAGCCCCACGGACAGGGGTACTTTCAATGAGCAGTTCTTC.

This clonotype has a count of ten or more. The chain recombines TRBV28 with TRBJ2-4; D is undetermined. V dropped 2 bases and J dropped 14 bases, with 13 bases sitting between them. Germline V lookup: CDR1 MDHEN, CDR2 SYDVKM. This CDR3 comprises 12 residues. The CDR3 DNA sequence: TGTGCCAGCAGTTTACCCTTGAGTAGGGAGTACTTC. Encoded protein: CASSLPLSREYF.

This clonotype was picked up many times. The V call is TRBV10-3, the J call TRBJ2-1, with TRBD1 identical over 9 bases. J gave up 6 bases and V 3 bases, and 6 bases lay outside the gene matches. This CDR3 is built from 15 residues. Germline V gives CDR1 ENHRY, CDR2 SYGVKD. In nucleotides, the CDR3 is TGTGCCATCAGTGATACAGGGGGCGTAGGCAATGAGCAGTTCTTC. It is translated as CAISDTGGVGNEQFF.

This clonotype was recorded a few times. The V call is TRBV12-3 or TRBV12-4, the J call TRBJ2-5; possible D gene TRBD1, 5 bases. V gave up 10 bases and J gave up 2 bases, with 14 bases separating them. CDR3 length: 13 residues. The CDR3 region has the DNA TGTGCCACCGGTCTGACAGCACAAGAGACCCAGTACTTC. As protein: CATGLTAQETQYF.

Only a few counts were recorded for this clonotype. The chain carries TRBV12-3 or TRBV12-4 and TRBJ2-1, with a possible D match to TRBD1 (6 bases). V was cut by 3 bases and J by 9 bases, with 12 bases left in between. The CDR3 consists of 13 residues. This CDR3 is CASSFLQGSEQFF. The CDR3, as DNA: TGTGCCAGCAGTTTTTTACAGGGAAGTGAGCAGTTCTTC.

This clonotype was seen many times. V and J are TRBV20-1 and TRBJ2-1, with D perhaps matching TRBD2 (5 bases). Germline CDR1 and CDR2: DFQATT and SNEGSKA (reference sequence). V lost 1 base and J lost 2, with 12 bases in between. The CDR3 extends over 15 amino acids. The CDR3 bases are TGCAGTGCTAGAGCGAGCGGAGAAACCTACAATGAGCAGTTCTTC. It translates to CSARASGETYNEQFF.

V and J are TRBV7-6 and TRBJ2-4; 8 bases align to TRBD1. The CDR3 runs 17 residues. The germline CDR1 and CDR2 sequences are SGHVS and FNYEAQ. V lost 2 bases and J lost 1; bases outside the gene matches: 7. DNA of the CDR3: TGTGCCAGCAGCTTAATCCCCAGGGGGCGTGCCAAAAACATTCAGTACTTC. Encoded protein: CASSLIPRGRAKNIQYF.